This T cell receptor beta chain was sequenced during a study of neurological immune-mediated disorders (dated by TCRdb to 2018 to 2020). The study in broad terms: Peripheral blood TCR-beta repertoires from HTLV-I-associated myelopathy (HAM/TSP) patients, multiple sclerosis patients and healthy controls were compared by UMI-based sequencing. Of the 60 to 70 subjects in the cohort, some 14 were HAM/TSP patients, about 34 were multiple sclerosis patients, and some 20 were healthy controls. The approximately 110 TCR-beta libraries covered PBMC samples along with longitudinal samples, technical triplicates, and paired sorted CD4+ and CD8+ T-cell subsets.

The healthy controls were volunteers from blood banks in Maryland, USA. For the sorted-subset TCR libraries, the starting material was about 1 million sorted CD4+ or CD8+ T cells. Peripheral blood underwent Ficoll-Hypaque density gradient centrifugation to isolate PBMCs, which were then cryopreserved in liquid nitrogen. Paired sorted CD4+ and CD8+ subsets came from healthy controls, HAM/TSP patients and MS patients. Counted from cysteine to phenylalanine, this CDR3 has 16 amino acids. Just the 48-base CDR3 DNA is kept, in frame starting at base 1. V is reduced by 4 bases and J by 2 bases, leaving a spacing of 17 bases between them. From the germline V gene, CDR1 is SGHRS and CDR2 is YFSETQ. Broader findings and caveats from the paper: TCR clonal expansion was highest in HAM/TSP patients and lowest in MS patients, with MS patients falling below even healthy controls. No identical CDR3 amino acid sequences were found to be shared among expanded clones across subjects, suggesting that TCR-beta repertoires were private in all groups.

This clonotype was observed at least ten times. Its antigen remains undetermined. Base qualities are not provided; no much larger clone lies one nucleotide away. cDNA was synthesized by template-switch 5'RACE using a primer with a 10-nucleotide random unique molecular identifier that tagged each TCR transcript. Every sequencing run covered 15-18 subjects and yielded more than 180 million TCR-beta sequences. Total RNA was extracted with the RNeasy kit. Using the KAPA Real-time Library Amplification kit, TCR-beta VDJ regions were amplified with primers for the TCR constant region and the 5'RACE anchor. Sample indexes and Illumina adaptors were added in a first PCR, after which library yield was increased in a second PCR. After Ampure bead purification, the roughly 650 bp TCR product was size-selected on a 2% E-gel SizeSelection system. Library quality was checked on a Bioanalyzer, concentration was measured with Qubit, and libraries were quantified with the Kapa Library Quantification kit before pooling. Libraries were sequenced paired-end 2 x 150 bp on an Illumina HiSeq 2500. To increase sequence diversity, roughly 25-31% phiX was spiked into each library pool. Per the authors' processing: The UMI-based MiGEC pipeline processed quality-filtered reads and removed over 80% of raw TCR sequences during error correction. VDJ genes were aligned to IMGT germline references, and clonotypes were defined by unique CDR3 amino acid sequence plus V-J genes. Clonal expansion, Shannon diversity and CDR3 relatedness (CalcPairwiseDistances, ClusterSamples) were evaluated with VDJtools, and phylogenetic trees were built with CLCbio workbench. Expanded clones were defined as having at least 8 unique UMIs, based on coefficient-of-variation modelling across technical triplicates. Through fastp at Q25 and MiXCR, TCRdb rebuilt clones from the public reads, retaining in-frame beta chains. All rows with the same CDR3 protein become a single entry with the most common DNA and genes. What appears here as the V and J calls and clone size reflects TCRdb's work, not the paper's. The sample table lists 39,000 or so distinct CDR3 sequences, about 4.4% of them with a count of one. The top ten clones comprise 9% of the sample.

This receptor was identified in a man aged 18 to 30 in good health. The chain is encoded by TRBV5-1 joined to TRBJ2-3; the D region possibly corresponds to TRBD1 (6 bases align). The specimen was CD4+ T cells from blood. The DNA reads TGCGCCAGCAGCCCCGGAGACAGGCTAGCCACAGATACGCAGTATTTT. This codes for CASSPGDRLATDTQYF. Reference TRBV5-1 and TRBJ2-3 proteins supply the regions before and after the CDR3; the full variable domain is: KAGVTQTPRYLIKTRGQQVTLSCSPISGHRSVSWYQQTPGQGLQFLFEYFSETQRNKGNFPGRFSGRQFSNSRSEMNVSTLELGDSALYLCASSPGDRLATDTQYFGPGTRLTVL.